The 28 T cell receptor beta chains reported below all come from one sample, sequenced in a study of breast tumors, draining lymph nodes, adjacent tissues. One entry per CDR3 protein, called by TCRdb with MiXCR from the multiplex PCR reads. The sample includes tens of thousands of distinct CDR3 sequences, roughly 40% seen only once; the top ten take over 9.5%. The source material was breast tumor tissue. The receptors shown here come from a female donor with breast cancer. Some clones in this sample may be carry-over from other donors' samples.

At least ten counts were recorded for this clonotype. V and J are TRBV6-1 and TRBJ2-7, with 9 bases aligning to TRBD1. Losses at the gene ends were 6 bases for V and 2 bases for J; bases not matched to a gene: 14. CDR3 length: 17 residues. Germline V CDR1 and CDR2: MNHNS, SASEGT. The CDR3 DNA follows: TGTGCCAGCAGGGAATGGGTGACGGGACAGGGTACCTACGAGCAGTACTTC. Encoded protein: CASREWVTGQGTYEQYF.

This chain joins TRBV3-1 and TRBJ1-6; TRBD1 is a possible D gene (6 bases). V lost 1 base to trimming and J lost 11 bases, with 15 bases between them. The CDR3 runs to 15 residues. The germline V gene encodes CDR1 LGHDT and CDR2 YNNKEL (reference sequence). The DNA for the CDR3 is TGTGCCAGCAGCCAAGGAGGGGCGCAGGGGACACCCCTCCACTTT. This gives the protein CASSQGGAQGTPLHF.

In this sample, this clonotype turned up many times. The chain uses TRBV11-2 and TRBJ2-7; 8 bases agree with TRBD2. V lost 4 bases, J lost 0 bases, and 2 bases stayed unmatched. The CDR3 extends over 14 amino acids. Germline CDR1 and CDR2: SGHAT and FQNNGV. CDR3 loop: CASSSGTSSYEQYF. In nucleotides, the CDR3 is TGTGCCAGCAGCTCCGGGACTAGCTCCTACGAGCAGTACTTC.

V gene TRBV2 combines with J gene TRBJ2-7; D is uncertain. This CDR3 region has 13 residues. V was cut by 0 bases and J by 1 base, with 4 bases left in between. Germline V gene data show CDR1 as SNHLY and CDR2 as FYNNEI. The DNA for the CDR3 is TGTGCCAGCAGTGAAGCGCCATCCTACGAGCAGTACTTC. Translating it yields CASSEAPSYEQYF.

Ten or more counts support this clonotype. A clone one base away is much larger, so this may be a read error. The chain has TRBV7-9 and TRBJ2-5, with D tentatively TRBD1 (6 bases). There are 15 residues in the CDR3. Looked up from germline, CDR1 is SEHNR and CDR2 is FQNEAQ (reference sequence). CDR3: CASSFQGQSQETQHF. The CDR3 region has the DNA TGTGCCAGCAGCTTTCAAGGACAGAGCCAAGAGACCCAGCACTTC.

This clonotype was counted ten times or more. The chain employs TRBV7-2 and TRBJ2-1, with TRBD2 identical over 7 bases. V lost 2 bases, J lost 4 bases, and 14 bases stayed unmatched. The CDR3 totals 18 residues. The germline V gene encodes CDR1 SGHTA and CDR2 FQGNSA. The CDR3 spells CASSLPRRGEERYNEQFF. CDR3 nucleotide sequence: TGTGCCAGCAGCTTACCCCGTCGGGGGGAGGAGAGGTACAATGAGCAGTTCTTC. Full variable domain (rest looked up from reference TRBV7-2 and TRBJ2-1): GAGVSQSPSNKVTEKGKDVELRCDPISGHTALYWYRQSLGQGLEFLIYFQGNSAPDKSGLPSDRFSAERTGGSVSTLTIQRTQQEDSAVYLCASSLPRRGEERYNEQFFGPGTRLTVL.

The chain is built from TRBV5-4 and TRBJ2-5, with D unresolved. This CDR3 has 15 residues. Germline-derived CDR1 and CDR2 are SGHNT and YYREEE (reference sequence). The V gene lost 4 bases and the J gene lost 5 bases, with 18 bases spanning the gap. CDR3 nucleotide sequence: TGTGCCAGCAGCCACCACTTAACGAGGCGTGAGACCCAGTACTTC. Translated: CASSHHLTRRETQYF.

The sample holds many counts of this clonotype. The genes are TRBV30 and TRBJ1-2; D is ambiguous. Germline lookup yields CDR1 GTSNPN and CDR2 SVGIG (reference sequence). The CDR3 runs to 14 residues. Trimming removed 0 bases at V and 4 bases at J, with 12 bases between. This CDR3 reads CAWSVNSQTYGYTF. The CDR3 DNA is TGTGCCTGGAGTGTTAACAGCCAGACCTATGGCTACACCTTC.

The rearrangement uses TRBV7-2 and TRBJ2-7; 9 bases align to TRBD2. Germline trimming cut 5 bases from V and 2 bases from J; bases unmatched to any gene: 10. In germline, CDR1 is SGHTA, CDR2 FQGNSA. The CDR3 has 16 residues. CDR3 bases: TGTGCCAGCAGCAAAAGAGGTGGCGGGAGGGCCTACGAGCAGTACTTC. It yields the protein CASSKRGGGRAYEQYF. Full variable domain (rest looked up from reference TRBV7-2 and TRBJ2-7): GAGVSQSPSNKVTEKGKDVELRCDPISGHTALYWYRQSLGQGLEFLIYFQGNSAPDKSGLPSDRFSAERTGGSVSTLTIQRTQQEDSAVYLCASSKRGGGRAYEQYFGPGTRLTVT.

About this clonotype: A much larger clone lies one base from this, so it may be a read error. The chain links TRBV3-1 to TRBJ2-3; a weak D match, TRBD1 (7 bases). This CDR3 comprises 17 residues. V lost 4 bases and J lost 7, with 24 bases in between. CDR1 and CDR2 (germline): LGHDT, YNNKEL (reference sequence). The CDR3 coding sequence is TGTGCCAGCAGCCCCCGACAGGGCGGCGGGACCTTCAATACGCAGTATTTT. Its translation: CASSPRQGGGTFNTQYF.

This clonotype was observed at least ten times. This chain uses TRBV5-1 with TRBJ2-7; D is perhaps TRBD1 (5 bases). Trimming left V 2 bases short and J 2 bases short, with 11 bases between. The CDR3 has 14 residues. The germline gives CDR1 SGHRS, CDR2 YFSETQ. The DNA for the CDR3 is TGCGCCAGCAGCTTAGAAGGGGTGGCCTACGAGCAGTACTTC. Translation: CASSLEGVAYEQYF.

This clonotype was observed many times. The chain carries TRBV28 and TRBJ1-2; D gene unclear. Germline CDR1 MDHEN, CDR2 SYDVKM. Trimming removed 6 bases at V and 3 bases at J, with 11 bases between. The CDR3 runs 13 residues. CDR3 residues: CASSSGVDYGYTF. As DNA, the CDR3 is TGTGCCAGCAGCTCGGGCGTGGACTATGGCTACACCTTC.

This clonotype was seen many times. The J gene is TRBJ1-5, the V gene TRBV6-2 or TRBV6-3; D remains ambiguous. V was trimmed by 0 bases and J by 0 bases, leaving 9 bases between them. This CDR3 is 16 amino acids long. The germline gives CDR1 MNHEY, CDR2 SVGEGT. CDR3 in DNA: TGTGCCAGCAGTTACTCGAGGTTGGATAGCAATCAGCCCCAGCATTTT. Protein product: CASSYSRLDSNQPQHF.

This clonotype has a count of ten or more. Here the CDR3 DNA reads TGTGCCTGGAGCCCGGGACTGAGCAATCAGCCCCAGCATTTT. Translated: CAWSPGLSNQPQHF. The chain recombines TRBV30 with TRBJ1-5; maybe TRBD1 (5 bases). From germline, CDR1 is GTSNPN and CDR2 SVGIG (reference sequence). Trimming left V 3 bases short and J 1 base short, with 10 bases between. The CDR3 is 14 amino acids.

The table lists this clonotype with a count of one. J is TRBJ2-5 and V is TRBV7-9; D is unclear. The germline V gene has CDR1 SEHNR and CDR2 FQNEAQ (reference sequence). Deletions cut 1 base from V and 5 bases from J, with 17 bases between. This CDR3 has 16 residues. In nucleotides, the CDR3 is TGTGCCAGCAGCTTAGGTGGGCAGGTCGGCAATGAGACCCAGTACTTC. Residues: CASSLGGQVGNETQYF. Full variable domain (rest looked up from reference TRBV7-9 and TRBJ2-5): DTGVSQNPRHKITKRGQNVTFRCDPISEHNRLYWYRQTLGQGPEFLTYFQNEAQLEKSRLLSDRFSAERPKGSFSTLEIQRTEQGDSAMYLCASSLGGQVGNETQYFGPGTRLLVL.

At least ten counts were recorded for this clonotype. The V gene is TRBV12-3 or TRBV12-4, the J gene TRBJ2-5; tentatively, D is TRBD2 (6 bases). V gave up 3 bases and J gave up 4 bases, with 9 bases separating them. The length of the CDR3 is 13 residues. For the CDR3, the DNA is TGTGCCAGCAGTTTCTTCGGGGGAGAGACCCAGTACTTC. As protein: CASSFFGGETQYF.

This clonotype showed up many times. The V and J genes are TRBV2 and TRBJ2-7; 8 bases map to TRBD2. The CDR3 length is 14 residues. V trimming: 5 bases; J trimming: 7 bases; junction bases outside the gene matches: 10. The germline CDR1 and CDR2 sequences are SNHLY and FYNNEI. Written as DNA, the CDR3 is TGTGCCAGCAGTAGCGGGAGAAACTCGGAAGAGCAGTACTTC. Translated: CASSSGRNSEEQYF. Using reference TRBV2 and TRBJ2-7 for the parts outside the CDR3, the full variable domain is EPEVTQTPSHQVTQMGQEVILRCVPISNHLYFYWYRQILGQKVEFLVSFYNNEISEKSEIFDDQFSVERPDGSNFTLKIRSTKLEDSAMYFCASSSGRNSEEQYFGPGTRLTVT.

On this clonotype itself: One end of the junction is discordant with germline, which a read error may explain. The J gene is TRBJ1-6, the V gene TRBV20-1; D possibly corresponds to TRBD1 (6 bases). Germline CDR1 reads DFQATT; CDR2 reads SNEGSKA (reference sequence). The CDR3 is 13 amino acids. CDR3 nucleotide sequence: TGCAGTGCTGAACAGGGTGTTAATTCACCCCCCCACTTT. Amino acids: CSAEQGVNSPPHF.

Points on this clonotype: At one boundary the junction diverges from the germline segment, which might be a read error. The gene calls are TRBV5-4 and TRBJ2-3; 7 positions match TRBD2. This CDR3 spans 16 amino acids. Germline CDR1 SGHNT, CDR2 YYREEE (reference sequence). The CDR3 DNA sequence: TGTGCCGGCAGCCAAGGTGCAGCGGGGCCCGCAGATACGCAGTATTTT. Translating it yields CAGSQGAAGPADTQYF.

The CDR3 DNA follows: TGTGCCAGCAGGGACGGGCAGGGGTACTACGAGCAGTACTTC. Translation: CASRDGQGYYEQYF. This chain joins TRBV2 and TRBJ2-7; perhaps TRBD1 as D (6 bases). Germline CDR1 SNHLY, CDR2 FYNNEI. The CDR3 totals 14 residues. Between the trimmed V and J ends, which lost 6 bases and 3 bases, there was a span of 15 bases.

The chain is built from TRBV5-1 and TRBJ1-4; perhaps TRBD1 as D (6 bases). The CDR3 is made up of 14 amino acids. In germline, CDR1 is SGHRS, CDR2 YFSETQ. The germline V and J ends were trimmed by 0 bases and 7 bases, with 10 bases remaining between them. The CDR3 spells CASSLGGGSEKLFF. CDR3 sequence (DNA): TGCGCCAGCAGCTTGGGGGGGGGCAGTGAAAAACTGTTTTTT.

The CDR3 here is CASQRGGSYGYTF. The CDR3 bases are TGTGCCAGCCAACGAGGGGGATCCTATGGCTACACCTTC. The chain couples TRBV6-5 to TRBJ1-2, with D maybe TRBD1 (6 bases). CDR1 is MNHEY and CDR2 is SVGAGI in the germline V gene. V lost 8 bases and J 4 bases, leaving 14 bases between the germline ends. The CDR3 totals 13 residues.

This clonotype came up many times. The CDR3 here is CASSPRQGGTGELFF. The CDR3 region has the DNA TGTGCCAGCTCACCAAGACAGGGGGGCACCGGGGAGCTGTTTTTT. The gene calls are TRBV18 and TRBJ2-2; 9 bases line up with TRBD1. V lost 2 bases and J lost 4; bases outside the gene matches: 2. The germline V gene encodes CDR1 KGHSH and CDR2 LQKENI. This CDR3 contains 15 residues.

The chain has TRBV11-1 and TRBJ1-1; a weak D match, TRBD1 (5 bases). V shed 5 bases and J shed 1 base, with 20 bases lying between them. The CDR3 is 17 amino acids. Germline V gene lookup returns CDR1 SGHAT and CDR2 FQDESV (reference sequence). DNA for the CDR3: TGTGCCAGCAGCGTAAAAAGTCGTGGACACCAGAACACTGAAGCTTTCTTT. Translated: CASSVKSRGHQNTEAFF.

This clonotype was observed many times. This chain uses TRBV7-8 with TRBJ2-3, with 8 bases matching TRBD1. V shed 3 bases and J 4 bases; nucleotides not matched to a gene: 12. Germline assignment: CDR1 SGHVS and CDR2 FQNEAQ. This CDR3 region has 17 residues. The CDR3 region is CASSFGQGGFSADTQYF. DNA for the CDR3: TGTGCCAGCAGCTTCGGACAGGGTGGATTTTCCGCAGATACGCAGTATTTT.

This chain links TRBV15 with TRBJ1-5; D ambiguous. CDR3 length equals 13 residues. Trimming removed 3 bases at V and 6 bases at J, with 9 bases between. Germline CDR1 is LNHNV and CDR2 is YYDKDF (reference sequence). CDR3 DNA: TGTGCCACCAGCAGTGACGGGGTTCAGCCCCAGCATTTT. Encoded protein: CATSSDGVQPQHF.

The sample holds many counts of this clonotype. This sequence joins TRBV3-1 and TRBJ2-1; 12 nucleotides align to TRBD2. The J segment lost 5 bases and the V segment lost 3 bases, leaving 2 bases of the junction unmatched. The length of the CDR3 is 15 residues. Germline lookup yields CDR1 LGHDT and CDR2 YNNKEL (reference sequence). CDR3 in amino acids: CASSQTSGSHNEQFF. CDR3 in DNA: TGTGCCAGCAGCCAGACTAGCGGGAGCCACAATGAGCAGTTCTTC.

About this clonotype: The CDR3 carries no conserved terminal phenylalanine or tryptophan, so it likely arises from a read error. This chain connects TRBV11-2 to TRBJ1-1; D ambiguous. There are 12 residues in the CDR3. V was clipped by 2 bases and J by 7 bases, with 8 bases between them. In germline, CDR1 is SGHAT, CDR2 FQNNGV. The CDR3 bases are TGTGCCAGCAGCTTAAGGGTGGATGAAGCTTTCCTT. Translated: CASSLRVDEAFL.